This T cell receptor (beta chain) came from a study of technical replicates of blood from several donors. The CDR3 is 15 amino acids. Germline CDR1 reads SGHDN; CDR2 reads FVKESK. The ends were cut back, 4 bases at V and 0 bases at J, with 11 bases in the middle. Repertoires were generated with immunoSEQ multiplex PCR, while TCRdb's copy carries only in-frame clones and drops some. The table records roughly 60,000 clones, around 92% of them present only once. Sequenced: PBMCs. The source is a human donor in good health. Some clones in this sample may be carry-over from other donors' samples. This chain connects TRBV14 to TRBJ2-3; D not resolved. For the CDR3, the DNA is TGTGCCAGCAGCCGCCAACTTTCTAGCACAGATACGCAGTATTTT. Translating it yields CASSRQLSSTDTQYF.